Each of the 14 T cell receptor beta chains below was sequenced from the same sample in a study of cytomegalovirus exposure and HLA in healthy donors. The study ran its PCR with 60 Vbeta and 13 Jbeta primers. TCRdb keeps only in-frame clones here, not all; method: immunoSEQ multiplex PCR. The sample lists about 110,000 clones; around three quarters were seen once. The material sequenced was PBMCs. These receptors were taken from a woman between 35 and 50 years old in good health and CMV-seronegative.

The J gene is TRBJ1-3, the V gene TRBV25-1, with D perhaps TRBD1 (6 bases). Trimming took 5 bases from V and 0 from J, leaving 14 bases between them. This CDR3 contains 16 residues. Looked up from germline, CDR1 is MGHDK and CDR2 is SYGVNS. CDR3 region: CASSIRDIDSGNTIYF. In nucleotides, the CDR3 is TGTGCCAGCAGTATTCGGGACATCGACTCTGGAAACACCATATATTTT.

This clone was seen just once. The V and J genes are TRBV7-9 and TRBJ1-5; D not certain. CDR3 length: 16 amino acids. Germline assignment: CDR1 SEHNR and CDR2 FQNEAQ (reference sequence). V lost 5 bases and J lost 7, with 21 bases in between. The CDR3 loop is CASSLAGSRSHQPQHF. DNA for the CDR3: TGTGCCAGCAGCCTCGCGGGGAGCAGGTCCCACCAGCCCCAGCATTTT.

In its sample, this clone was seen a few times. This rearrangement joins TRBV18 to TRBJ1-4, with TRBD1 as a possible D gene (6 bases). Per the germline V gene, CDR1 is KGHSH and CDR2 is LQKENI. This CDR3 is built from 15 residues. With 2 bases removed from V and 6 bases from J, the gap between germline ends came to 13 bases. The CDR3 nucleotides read TGTGCCAGCTCACCAGACAGGTCCGAGGATGAAAAACTGTTTTTT. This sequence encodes CASSPDRSEDEKLFF.

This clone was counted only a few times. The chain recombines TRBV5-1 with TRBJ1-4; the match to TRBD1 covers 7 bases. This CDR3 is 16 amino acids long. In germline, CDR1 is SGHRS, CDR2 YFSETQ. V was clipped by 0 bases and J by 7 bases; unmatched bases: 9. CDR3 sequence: CASSLDLQGGGEKLFF. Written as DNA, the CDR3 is TGCGCCAGCAGCTTGGATCTTCAGGGGGGCGGTGAAAAACTGTTTTTT.

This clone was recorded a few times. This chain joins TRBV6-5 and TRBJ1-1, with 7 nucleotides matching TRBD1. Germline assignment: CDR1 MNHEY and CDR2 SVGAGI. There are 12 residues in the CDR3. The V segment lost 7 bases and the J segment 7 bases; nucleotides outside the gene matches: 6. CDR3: CASNRQGGEAFF. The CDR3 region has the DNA TGTGCCAGCAATCGACAGGGCGGTGAAGCTTTCTTT.

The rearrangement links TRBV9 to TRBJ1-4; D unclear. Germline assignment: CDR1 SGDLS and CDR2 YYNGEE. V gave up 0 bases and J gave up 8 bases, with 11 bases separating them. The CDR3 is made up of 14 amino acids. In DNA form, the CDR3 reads TGTGCCAGCAGCGTAGAAGATGACAAAGAAAAACTGTTTTTT. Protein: CASSVEDDKEKLFF.

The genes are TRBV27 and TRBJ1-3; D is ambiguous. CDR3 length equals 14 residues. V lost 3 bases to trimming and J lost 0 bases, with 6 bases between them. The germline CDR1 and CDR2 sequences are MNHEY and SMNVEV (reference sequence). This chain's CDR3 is CASSLRISGNTIYF. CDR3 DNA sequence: TGTGCCAGCAGTTTGCGCATCTCTGGAAACACCATATATTTT.

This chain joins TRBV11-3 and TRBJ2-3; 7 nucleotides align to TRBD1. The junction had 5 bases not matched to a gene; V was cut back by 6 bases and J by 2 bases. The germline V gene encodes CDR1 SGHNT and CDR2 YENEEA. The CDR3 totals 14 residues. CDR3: CASSRRGLTDTQYF. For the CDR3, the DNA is TGTGCCAGCAGTCGAAGGGGGCTCACAGATACGCAGTATTTT. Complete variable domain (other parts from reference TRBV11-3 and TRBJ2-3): EAGVVQSPRYKIIEKKQPVAFWCNPISGHNTLYWYLQNLGQGPELLIRYENEEAVDDSQLPKDRFSAERLKGVDSTLKIQPAELGDSAVYLCASSRRGLTDTQYFGPGTRLTVL.

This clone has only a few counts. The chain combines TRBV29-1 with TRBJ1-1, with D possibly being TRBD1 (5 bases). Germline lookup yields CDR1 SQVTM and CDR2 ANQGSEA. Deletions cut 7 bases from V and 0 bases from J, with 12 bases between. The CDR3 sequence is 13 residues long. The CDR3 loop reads CSGQTMMNTEAFF. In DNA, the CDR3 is TGCAGCGGACAGACGATGATGAACACTGAAGCTTTCTTT.

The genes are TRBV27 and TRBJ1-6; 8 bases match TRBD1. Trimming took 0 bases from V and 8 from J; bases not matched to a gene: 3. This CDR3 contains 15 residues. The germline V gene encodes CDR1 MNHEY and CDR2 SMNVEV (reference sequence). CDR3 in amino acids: CASSLSRTGHSPLHF. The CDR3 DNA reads TGTGCCAGCAGTTTATCCCGGACAGGGCATTCACCCCTCCACTTT.

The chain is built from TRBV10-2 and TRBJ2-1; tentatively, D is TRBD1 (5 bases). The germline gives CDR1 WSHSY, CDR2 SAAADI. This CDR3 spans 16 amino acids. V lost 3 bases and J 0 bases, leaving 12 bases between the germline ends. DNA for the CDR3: TGCGCCAGCAGTGACAGGGTGGGCCGCTCCTACAATGAGCAGTTCTTC. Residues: CASSDRVGRSYNEQFF.

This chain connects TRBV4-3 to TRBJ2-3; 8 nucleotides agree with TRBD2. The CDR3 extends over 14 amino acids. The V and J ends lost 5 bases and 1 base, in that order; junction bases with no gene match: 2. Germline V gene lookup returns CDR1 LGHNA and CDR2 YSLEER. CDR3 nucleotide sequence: TGCGCCAGCAGCTTAGCGGGACGCACAGATACGCAGTATTTT. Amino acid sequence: CASSLAGRTDTQYF.

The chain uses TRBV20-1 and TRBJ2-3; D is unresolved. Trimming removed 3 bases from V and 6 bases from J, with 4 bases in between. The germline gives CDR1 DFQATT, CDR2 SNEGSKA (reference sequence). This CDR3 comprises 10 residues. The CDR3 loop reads CSASRDTQYF. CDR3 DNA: TGCAGTGCTAGCAGGGATACGCAGTATTTT.

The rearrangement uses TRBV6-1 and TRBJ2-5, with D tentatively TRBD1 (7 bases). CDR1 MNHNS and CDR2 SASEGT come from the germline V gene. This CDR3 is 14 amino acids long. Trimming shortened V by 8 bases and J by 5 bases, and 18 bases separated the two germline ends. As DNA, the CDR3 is TGTGCCAGCTACGGCGGAGGGGGCGCGGAGACCCAGTACTTC. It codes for CASYGGGGAETQYF.